Each of the 27 T cell receptor beta chains below was sequenced from the same sample in a study of vaccination and CD4 T cells after COVID-19. Treatment denoted: roughly nine-day PBMC culture with coronavirus spike peptide pools or control peptides (ViraFEST assay). These receptors' antigens are unknown. Cultured CD4+ T cell DNA underwent sequencing with the Oncomine TCR Beta short-read assay. TCRdb reprocessed the PCR reads with MiXCR, giving one entry per CDR3 protein. The sample has around 18,000 distinct CDR3 sequences; roughly 57% are singletons. Material: CD4+ T cells from blood, cultured in vitro. The receptor source for this set is a human donor who had recovered from COVID-19.

This clonotype was seen a handful of times. The rearrangement joins TRBV4-3 to TRBJ1-4, with 8 nucleotides matching TRBD1. The germline CDR1 and CDR2 sequences are LGHNA and YSLEER. The CDR3 is made up of 16 amino acids. The ends lost 0 bases at V and 8 bases at J; junction bases unmatched: 8. The CDR3 is CASSQDPGGRGEKLFF. In DNA form, the CDR3 reads TGCGCCAGCAGCCAAGATCCAGGGGGCAGAGGGGAAAAACTGTTTTTT.

This clonotype was observed a single time. The chain employs TRBV10-3 and TRBJ2-1; TRBD2 aligns across 12 bases. The length of the CDR3 is 13 residues. The germline gives CDR1 ENHRY, CDR2 SYGVKD. The V and J ends lost 10 bases and 6 bases, in that order; junction bases with no gene match: 4. The DNA for the CDR3 is TGTGCCACCGAACTAGCGGGGGGCAATGAGCAGTTCTTC. Its translation is CATELAGGNEQFF.

The rearrangement uses TRBV20-1 and TRBJ1-1; 7 bases are a match to TRBD1. V was clipped by 1 base and J by 2 bases; unmatched bases: 7. CDR1 is DFQATT and CDR2 is SNEGSKA in the germline V gene (reference sequence). The CDR3 spans 15 residues. DNA for the CDR3: TGCAGTGCTAGAGGGCTGACAGGGCAAAACACTGAAGCTTTCTTT. It yields the protein CSARGLTGQNTEAFF.

The chain recombines TRBV20-1 with TRBJ2-7; 9 nucleotides match TRBD2. Germline V gene data show CDR1 as DFQATT and CDR2 as SNEGSKA (reference sequence). This CDR3 is built from 14 residues. With 1 base clipped from V and 5 bases from J, the junction kept 6 bases outside the gene matches. CDR3 DNA: TGCAGTGCTAGAGGGGCTAGCGGGGATAACGAGCAGTACTTC. Amino acid sequence: CSARGASGDNEQYF.

The J gene is TRBJ1-4, the V gene TRBV11-3, with unresolved D. Trimming stripped 1 base from V and 5 bases from J, with 20 bases between. The CDR3 runs to 18 residues. Germline loops: CDR1 SGHNT, CDR2 YENEEA. CDR3 sequence (DNA): TGTGCCAGCAGCTTAGGTGGTGGGAGCTTCGAGGCGAATGAAAAACTGTTTTTT. This codes for CASSLGGGSFEANEKLFF.

The chain employs TRBV20-1 and TRBJ2-2, with D unresolved. Per germline, CDR1 DFQATT and CDR2 SNEGSKA (reference sequence). Trimming stripped 2 bases from V and 0 bases from J, with 4 bases between. This CDR3 spans 13 amino acids. CDR3 nucleotide sequence: TGCAGTGCTAGATCGCCGAACACCGGGGAGCTGTTTTTT. Translated: CSARSPNTGELFF.

The chain links TRBV19 to TRBJ2-7; 12 bases match TRBD2. The germline V gene encodes CDR1 LNHDA and CDR2 SQIVND (reference sequence). Trimming at V came to 1 base and at J to 9 bases, leaving 10 bases not matched to a gene. This CDR3 region has 16 residues. CDR3 loop: CASSIGLGTSGSGQYF. DNA of the CDR3: TGTGCCAGTAGTATAGGTCTTGGGACTAGCGGGTCGGGGCAGTACTTC.

This chain connects TRBV28 to TRBJ2-1; 8 positions agree with TRBD2. The germline CDR1 and CDR2 sequences are MDHEN and SYDVKM. The CDR3 sequence is 18 residues long. The ends lost 4 bases at V and 4 bases at J; junction bases unmatched: 15. Here the CDR3 DNA reads TGTGCCAGCAGTTGGAGGGGAATTTTTAGCGGGGTTTACAATGAGCAGTTCTTC. This gives the protein CASSWRGIFSGVYNEQFF.

The chain joins TRBV7-9 to TRBJ2-1; D remains unclear. The CDR3 is made up of 11 amino acids. Germline CDR1 and CDR2: SEHNR and FQNEAQ (reference sequence). V shed 5 bases and J shed 10 bases, with 9 bases lying between them. The CDR3 DNA reads as TGTGCCAGCAGCCCCCAGAGGGAGCAGTTCTTC. This encodes CASSPQREQFF.

This clonotype was counted only a few times. V usage is TRBV20-1 and J usage is TRBJ1-4, with D perhaps TRBD1 (5 bases). Trimming took 3 bases from V and 5 from J, leaving 22 bases between them. Germline CDR1 reads DFQATT; CDR2 reads SNEGSKA (reference sequence). The CDR3 spans 17 residues. The CDR3 DNA is TGCAGTGCTAGCCCAACGATGGGAAGAGGGGAAAATGAAAAACTGTTTTTT. As protein: CSASPTMGRGENEKLFF.

This clonotype was seen a handful of times. J is TRBJ2-2 and V is TRBV15, with D possibly being TRBD2 (5 bases). CDR1 and CDR2 (germline): LNHNV, YYDKDF (reference sequence). Deletions cut 0 bases from V and 4 bases from J, with 15 bases between. This CDR3 has 17 amino acids. The CDR3 DNA reads as TGTGCCACCAGCAGAGATTATGAGGGCTCGGGCACCGGGGAGCTGTTTTTT. Translating gives CATSRDYEGSGTGELFF.

The rearrangement joins TRBV6-1 to TRBJ1-2, with D unresolved. V was cut by 5 bases and J by 1 base, with 11 bases left in between. Germline V lookup: CDR1 MNHNS, CDR2 SASEGT. The CDR3 is made up of 14 amino acids. The CDR3 region has the DNA TGTGCCAGCAGTCTCCTCACGAGTAACTATGGCTACACCTTC. It is translated as CASSLLTSNYGYTF.

The CDR3 nucleotides read TGTGCCAGCAGACCTGTCGCTGGACAGGGAGATTACGAGCAGTACTTC. The encoded protein is CASRPVAGQGDYEQYF. The chain employs TRBV6-2 or TRBV6-3 and TRBJ2-7; 8 bases are a match to TRBD1. The CDR3 has 16 residues. Unmatched junction bases numbered 14, after V lost 6 bases and J lost 4 bases. From germline, CDR1 is MNHEY and CDR2 SVGEGT.

The chain is built from TRBV6-1 and TRBJ2-5, with 11 bases identical to TRBD2. The trim removed 3 bases at V and 3 bases at J, leaving 6 bases unmatched. Germline CDR1 is MNHNS and CDR2 is SASEGT. The CDR3 is 16 amino acids. The CDR3 spells CASSDSGRVREETQYF. The CDR3 bases are TGTGCCAGCAGTGATAGCGGGAGGGTTCGGGAAGAGACCCAGTACTTC.

This clonotype was observed a single time. The junction differs from germline at one of its ends, possibly a read error. The chain is built from TRBV2 and TRBJ2-1; D might be TRBD2 (6 bases). The germline V gene has CDR1 SNHLY and CDR2 FYNNEI. This CDR3 has 16 amino acids. The CDR3 reads CASSPRGGYSNNEQFF. CDR3 DNA: TGTGCCAGCAGTCCCCGGGGAGGCTACTCCAACAATGAGCAGTTCTTC.

The J gene is TRBJ2-5, the V gene TRBV7-9, with D tentatively TRBD1 or TRBD2 (5 bases each). CDR1 and CDR2 from the germline V gene are SEHNR and FQNEAQ (reference sequence). Trimming stripped 0 bases from V and 9 bases from J, with 14 bases between. The CDR3 has 14 amino acids. CDR3 coding DNA: TGTGCCAGCAGCTTAGCGGGGGATATGGGGGCCCAGTACTTC. Translated: CASSLAGDMGAQYF. The full variable domain, completed using reference TRBV7-9 and TRBJ2-5, is DTGVSQNPRHKITKRGQNVTFRCDPISEHNRLYWYRQTLGQGPEFLTYFQNEAQLEKSRLLSDRFSAERPKGSFSTLEIQRTEQGDSAMYLCASSLAGDMGAQYFGPGTRLLVL.

The V gene is TRBV5-5, the J gene TRBJ1-1; 8 bases agree with TRBD1. This CDR3 comprises 19 residues. J gave up 0 bases and V 0 bases, and 13 bases lay outside the gene matches. Germline values: CDR1 SGHKS, CDR2 YYEKEE (reference sequence). DNA of the CDR3: TGTGCCAGCAGCTTGGCCCTTAGGCAGGGGGCGGCTCTGAACACTGAAGCTTTCTTT. Protein sequence: CASSLALRQGAALNTEAFF.

This clonotype was found a few times. The rearrangement links TRBV27 to TRBJ1-5, with unresolved D. Germline V lookup: CDR1 MNHEY, CDR2 SMNVEV (reference sequence). There are 14 residues in the CDR3. Between the trimmed V and J ends, which lost 5 bases and 2 bases, there was a span of 10 bases. The CDR3 region has the DNA TGTGCCAGCAGTATCCGATGGGGCAATCAGCCCCAGCATTTT. Translated, it gives CASSIRWGNQPQHF.

This clonotype appeared once. The rearrangement uses TRBV7-8 and TRBJ2-2; 9 nucleotides line up with TRBD1. The CDR3 length is 15 residues. Germline lookup yields CDR1 SGHVS and CDR2 FQNEAQ. The trim removed 1 base at V and 7 bases at J, leaving 4 bases unmatched. The CDR3 DNA follows: TGTGCCAGCAGCTTAGGGACAGGGGAAGGCGGGGAGCTGTTTTTT. Protein product: CASSLGTGEGGELFF.

The chain combines TRBV27 with TRBJ2-7; D not resolved. CDR1 and CDR2 (germline): MNHEY, SMNVEV (reference sequence). V was trimmed by 3 bases and J by 0 bases, leaving 6 bases between them. The CDR3 runs to 13 residues. The CDR3: CASSLLPSYEQYF. In DNA, the CDR3 is TGTGCCAGCAGTTTGCTCCCCTCCTACGAGCAGTACTTC.

This clonotype is labeled as medium-sized. This sequence joins TRBV14 and TRBJ1-1; D gene unclear. Trimming left V 1 base short and J 4 bases short, with 7 bases between. This CDR3 is 13 amino acids long. Germline V CDR1 and CDR2: SGHDN, FVKESK. CDR3 sequence reads: CASSQVARTEAFF. Here the CDR3 DNA reads TGTGCCAGCAGCCAAGTCGCACGCACTGAAGCTTTCTTT.

This clonotype occurred a few times. This rearrangement joins TRBV7-3 to TRBJ2-3; 8 positions agree with TRBD2. This CDR3 contains 16 residues. Germline V lookup: CDR1 SGHTA, CDR2 FQGTGA. V lost 1 base and J lost 7; bases outside the gene matches: 10. The CDR3 bases are TGTGCCAGCAGCTTAATCACGGGAGGGCCAGTTAATACGCAGTATTTT. This gives the protein CASSLITGGPVNTQYF.

The table lists this clonotype with a few counts. The chain combines TRBV6-2 or TRBV6-3 with TRBJ2-3; D gene uncertain. Germline V gene data show CDR1 as MNHEY and CDR2 as SVGEGT. V was cut by 7 bases and J by 3 bases, with 14 bases left in between. This CDR3 region has 14 residues. The chain's CDR3 is CASTTRGSTDTQYF. For the CDR3, the DNA is TGTGCCAGCACCACCCGCGGCTCTACAGATACGCAGTATTTT.

This clonotype was observed a handful of times. The chain couples TRBV20-1 to TRBJ2-2; D assignment may be TRBD1 or TRBD2 (5 bases each). Trimming cost V 1 base and J 2 bases, with 14 bases left between them. The CDR3 sequence is 16 residues long. From germline, CDR1 is DFQATT and CDR2 SNEGSKA (reference sequence). The CDR3 DNA is TGCAGTGCTAGAGCCCCCGGGACGGCCAACACCGGGGAGCTGTTTTTT. Protein: CSARAPGTANTGELFF.

This chain links TRBV28 with TRBJ2-7; 9 bases match TRBD2. The CDR3 covers 15 residues. The germline V gene has CDR1 MDHEN and CDR2 SYDVKM. Germline trimming cut 3 bases from V and 1 base from J; bases unmatched to any gene: 4. The CDR3 reads CASSLGLAGSYEQYF. CDR3 in DNA: TGTGCCAGCAGTTTGGGCCTAGCGGGGTCCTACGAGCAGTACTTC.

This CDR3 reads CASSESSGGEAFF. The CDR3 DNA sequence: TGCGCCAGCAGTGAGTCTTCAGGGGGTGAAGCTTTCTTT. The chain couples TRBV10-1 to TRBJ1-1; 7 bases fit TRBD1. Trimming took 0 bases from V and 7 from J; bases not matched to a gene: 2. CDR1 is WNHNN, CDR2 SYGVQD, per germline (reference sequence). The CDR3 totals 13 residues.

The chain joins TRBV9 to TRBJ2-3, with D perhaps TRBD1 or TRBD2 (5 bases each). With 7 bases removed from V and 2 bases from J, the gap between germline ends came to 17 bases. This CDR3 is built from 15 residues. Germline values: CDR1 SGDLS, CDR2 YYNGEE. CDR3 DNA sequence: TGTGCCAGCCGAGGTGTAGGGACGAACACAGATACGCAGTATTTT. The encoded protein is CASRGVGTNTDTQYF.